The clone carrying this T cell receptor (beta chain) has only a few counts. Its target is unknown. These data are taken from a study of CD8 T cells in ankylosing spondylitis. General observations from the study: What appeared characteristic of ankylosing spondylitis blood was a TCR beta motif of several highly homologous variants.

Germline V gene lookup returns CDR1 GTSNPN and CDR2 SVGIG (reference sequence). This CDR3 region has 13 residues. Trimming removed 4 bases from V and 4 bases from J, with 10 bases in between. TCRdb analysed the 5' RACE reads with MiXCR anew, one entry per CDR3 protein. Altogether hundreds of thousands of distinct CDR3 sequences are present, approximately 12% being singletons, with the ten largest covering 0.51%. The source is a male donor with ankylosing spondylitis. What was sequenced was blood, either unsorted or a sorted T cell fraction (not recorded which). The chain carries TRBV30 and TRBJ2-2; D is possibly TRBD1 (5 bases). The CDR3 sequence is CAWKAQVTGELFF. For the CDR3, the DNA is TGTGCCTGGAAAGCACAGGTCACCGGGGAGCTGTTTTTT.